The clone carrying this TCR beta chain is a singleton in its sample. The data stem from a study of blood T cell repertoires in COVID-19. The overall study: The cDNA or gDNA used as material had been derived from T cells, B-cell-depleted T cells, or PBMCs.

Study processing details: Nucleated cell number was recorded as an estimate derived from reference gene primer amplification. Clones were sequenced by immunoSEQ multiplex PCR, and TCRdb holds only the in-frame ones, with some missing. That table is the source of V, J and clone size, and D and trimming were worked out from the DNA. The sample holds some 340,000 clones; around four fifths are singletons and the top ten take under 3%. V was cut by 2 bases and J by 2 bases, with 9 bases left in between. Germline CDR1 is MGHRA and CDR2 is YSYEKL. The CDR3 loop spans 14 amino acids. This TCR was recovered from a man aged 25 to 40 with active or convalescent COVID-19. What was sequenced was peripheral blood. The V call is TRBV4-1, the J call TRBJ1-1; D not resolved. This CDR3 is CASSQLTVNTEAFF. In nucleotides, the CDR3 is TGCGCCAGCAGCCAACTCACAGTAAACACTGAAGCTTTCTTT.